These T cell receptor beta chains were read from a single sample in a study of response to subunit inactivated influenza vaccine. TCRdb passed the RT-PCR reads through MiXCR, listing each CDR3 protein once. Altogether just over 300,000 distinct CDR3 sequences are present, roughly 22% being singletons, with the ten largest covering roughly 10%. The specimen comprised PBMCs from blood, sampled 21 months after vaccination. The receptors derive from a man aged 50 to 75 who received an inactivated influenza vaccine. Each CDR3 is given with its conserved first and last residue. A D gene is named only where the DNA matches it firmly. Clone sizes are given selectively: once, few, many, or a class where the clone is expanded.

.	TRBJ2-7	TRBV27	.	CASSRRQESYEQYF	TGTGCCAGCAGTAGGAGACAGGAATCGTACGAGCAGTACTTC
.	TRBJ1-5	TRBV11-1	.	CASSPTWTAPRELLNQPQHF	TGTGCCAGCAGCCCGACTTGGACTGCTCCTAGAGAGTTACTGAATCAGCCCCAGCATTTT
.	TRBJ2-3	TRBV7-2	.	CASSLIRERDTQYF	TGTGCCAGCAGCTTAATCAGGGAGAGGGATACGCAGTATTTT
few	TRBJ2-3	TRBV5-4	.	CASNRDPTTGTDTQYF	TGTGCCAGCAACCGGGACCCGACTACGGGCACAGATACGCAGTATTTT
.	TRBJ2-1	TRBV9	.	CASSVGLGYNEQFF	TGTGCCAGCAGCGTGGGACTGGGCTACAATGAGCAGTTCTTC
.	TRBJ2-1	TRBV14	TRBD1	CASSHGTGNTYNEQFF	TGTGCCAGCAGCCATGGGACAGGGAATACCTACAATGAGCAGTTCTTC
.	TRBJ2-7	TRBV5-1	.	CASSFGGPNEQYF	TGCGCCAGCAGCTTCGGGGGGCCCAACGAGCAGTACTTC
few	TRBJ2-7	TRBV5-4	.	CASSAGLAYEQYF	TGTGCCAGCAGCGCCGGACTGGCCTACGAGCAGTACTTC
once	TRBJ2-1	TRBV15	TRBD1	CATSRVGGQGAPNEQFF	TGTGCCACCAGCAGAGTGGGGGGACAGGGGGCGCCCAATGAGCAGTTCTTC
.	TRBJ2-2	TRBV7-6	.	CASSFTITGELFF	TGTGCCAGCAGCTTTACCATCACGGGGGAGCTGTTTTTT
.	TRBJ1-5	TRBV20-1	.	CSARPGTANQPQHF	TGCAGTGCTAGGCCAGGGACTGCTAATCAGCCCCAGCATTTT
few	TRBJ2-1	TRBV20-1	TRBD2	CSARLAGALYNEQFF	TGCAGTGCTAGACTAGCGGGGGCACTCTACAATGAGCAGTTCTTC
few	TRBJ2-2	TRBV6-2/TRBV6-3	TRBD1	CASSFRQGAIRTGELFF	TGTGCCAGCAGTTTCCGACAGGGGGCGATTCGCACCGGGGAGCTGTTTTTT
.	TRBJ2-5	TRBV5-1	.	CASNRDGTLETQYF	TGCGCCAGCAACAGGGACGGGACTTTAGAGACCCAGTACTTC
few	TRBJ1-5	TRBV4-2	.	CASRPDRSNQPQHF	TGTGCCAGCAGACCCGACAGGTCCAATCAGCCCCAGCATTTT
.	TRBJ1-1	TRBV7-3	.	CASTPSGVPLTEAFF	TGTGCCAGCACCCCGAGCGGGGTTCCGCTCACTGAAGCTTTCTTT
few	TRBJ2-2	TRBV11-3	.	CASSSRGNTGELFF	TGTGCCAGCAGCTCGCGGGGTAACACCGGGGAGCTGTTTTTT
few	TRBJ2-1	TRBV20-1	TRBD2	CSAYSGRALRNEQFF	TGCAGTGCCTATAGCGGGAGGGCCCTTCGTAATGAGCAGTTCTTC
many	TRBJ1-2	TRBV20-1	.	CSAREGGMVGYTF	TGCAGTGCTAGAGAGGGGGGGATGGTAGGCTACACCTTC
many	TRBJ1-1	TRBV4-3	.	CASSQEQSSYTEAFF	TGCGCCAGCAGCCAAGAACAATCGTCCTACACTGAAGCTTTCTTT
.	TRBJ2-5	TRBV20-1	.	CSAPPRTDLMGETQYF	TGCAGTGCTCCTCCGAGGACAGACCTCATGGGGGAGACCCAGTACTTC
.	TRBJ1-2	TRBV20-1	TRBD1	CSASAKGTGGLDGYTF	TGCAGTGCTAGTGCCAAGGGGACAGGGGGACTTGATGGCTACACCTTC
once	TRBJ2-4	TRBV11-2	.	CASSLEMQRAKNIQYF	TGTGCCAGCAGCTTAGAAATGCAGCGGGCCAAAAACATTCAGTACTTC
many	TRBJ1-5	TRBV6-2/TRBV6-3	.	CASSYMGDSNQPQHF	TGTGCCAGCAGTTACATGGGTGATAGCAATCAGCCCCAGCATTTT
once	TRBJ2-1	TRBV4-1	.	CASSHVWGAYNEQFF	TGCGCCAGCAGCCATGTTTGGGGGGCCTACAATGAGCAGTTCTTC
few	TRBJ1-4	TRBV4-1	.	CASSPPGQTNEKLFF	TGCGCCAGCAGCCCACCGGGACAAACTAATGAAAAACTGTTTTTT
.	TRBJ2-1	TRBV7-8	.	CASSLSWMHEQFF	TGTGCCAGCAGCTTAAGTTGGATGCATGAGCAGTTCTTC
many	TRBJ1-1	TRBV12-3/TRBV12-4	TRBD1	CASSLDRGTEAFF	TGTGCCAGCAGTCTGGACAGGGGGACTGAAGCTTTCTTT
few	TRBJ2-1	TRBV6-2/TRBV6-3	.	CASRPRSYEQFF	TGTGCCAGCAGACCAAGGTCCTATGAGCAGTTCTTC
.	TRBJ2-1	TRBV5-5	TRBD2	CASSFRLAGGEQFF	TGTGCCAGCAGTTTCCGACTAGCGGGAGGTGAGCAGTTCTTC
many	TRBJ1-1	TRBV12-3/TRBV12-4	TRBD1	CASSLQGFTTEAFF	TGTGCCAGCAGTCTACAGGGGTTTACCACTGAAGCTTTCTTT
few	TRBJ1-2	TRBV28	TRBD1	CASSYGGQDLLYGYTF	TGTGCCAGCAGTTACGGGGGACAGGATCTACTCTATGGCTACACCTTC
.	TRBJ1-1	TRBV21-1	.	CASSKVQHRGSDTEAFF	TGTGCCAGCAGCAAAGTCCAACATAGGGGATCCGACACTGAAGCTTTCTTT
many	TRBJ1-2	TRBV5-1	TRBD1	CASSDPGQSYGYTF	TGCGCCAGCAGCGACCCGGGACAGAGCTATGGCTACACCTTC
.	TRBJ2-3	TRBV3-1	.	CASSQAGGSTQYF	TGTGCCAGCAGCCAGGCCGGGGGCTCTACGCAGTATTTT
few	TRBJ1-2	TRBV7-2	.	CASSPFSVGLYGYTF	TGTGCCAGCAGCCCTTTTAGTGTTGGGCTATATGGCTACACCTTC
few	TRBJ1-4	TRBV5-1	.	CASSLAPARGLFF	TGCGCCAGCAGCTTGGCTCCGGCCCGTGGGCTGTTTTTT
.	TRBJ2-7	TRBV7-9	.	CASRDGYEQYF	TGTGCCAGCAGAGACGGATACGAGCAGTACTTC
few	TRBJ2-5	TRBV12-3/TRBV12-4	.	CASSLWAKETQYF	TGTGCCAGCAGTTTATGGGCTAAAGAGACCCAGTACTTC
many	TRBJ2-1	TRBV12-3/TRBV12-4	TRBD1	CASSKTGGGYEQFF	TGTGCCAGCAGTAAAACAGGGGGTGGGTATGAGCAGTTCTTC
.	TRBJ2-1	TRBV5-6	.	CASSFSVYEQFF	TGTGCCAGCAGCTTCTCCGTCTATGAGCAGTTCTTC